This T cell receptor beta chain was found in a study of blood T cell repertoires in COVID-19. Study-level information: Specimens from acute and convalescent COVID-19 originated in the United States, Italy and Spain. Nucleic acid was either cDNA or gDNA, and it came from T cells, B-cell-depleted T cells, or PBMCs.

V was clipped by 2 bases and J by 8 bases, with 6 bases between them. From germline, CDR1 is LGHDT and CDR2 YNNKEL (reference sequence). The CDR3 totals 12 residues. Original processing notes: Amplification with reference gene primers provided the estimates of nucleated cell counts. The assay was immunoSEQ multiplex PCR, and TCRdb's table has in-frame clones only and misses some. Clonal size and the V and J genes are those of that table, whereas D and trimming came from the DNA. The table has 200,000 to 300,000 clones, roughly 82% seen once; the top ten hold 4.7%. Sequenced: peripheral blood. This receptor was taken from a woman in her seventies with acute or convalescent COVID-19. The J gene is TRBJ1-4, the V gene TRBV3-1 (or the pseudogene TRBV3-2); D is unclear. CDR3 region: CASSQTEEKLFF. The CDR3 coding sequence is TGTGCCAGCAGCCAAACAGAGGAAAAACTGTTTTTT.